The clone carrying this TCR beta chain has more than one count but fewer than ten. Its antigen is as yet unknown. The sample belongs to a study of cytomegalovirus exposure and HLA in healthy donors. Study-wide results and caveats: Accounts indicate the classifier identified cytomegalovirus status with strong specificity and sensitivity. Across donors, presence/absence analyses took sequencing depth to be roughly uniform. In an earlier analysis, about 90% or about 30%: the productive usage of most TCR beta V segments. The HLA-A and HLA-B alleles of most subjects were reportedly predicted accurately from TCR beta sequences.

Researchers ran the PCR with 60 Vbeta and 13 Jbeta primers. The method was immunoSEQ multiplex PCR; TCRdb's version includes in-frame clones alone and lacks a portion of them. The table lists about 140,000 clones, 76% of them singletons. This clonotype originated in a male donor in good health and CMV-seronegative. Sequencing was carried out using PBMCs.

Here the CDR3 DNA reads TGTGCCAGCAGCTTTCGTCTGGAGGACGAGCAGTACTTC. Translation gives CASSFRLEDEQYF. The genes are TRBV5-4 and TRBJ2-7, with D possibly being TRBD2 (5 bases). CDR1 and CDR2 from the germline V gene are SGHNT and YYREEE (reference sequence). Trimming removed 2 bases at V and 5 bases at J, with 11 bases between. This CDR3 contains 13 residues.